This T cell receptor (beta chain) was profiled in a study of T-cell memory formation after mild COVID-19. The ends were cut back, 8 bases at V and 3 bases at J, with 19 bases in the middle. The germline V gene encodes CDR1 KGHDR and CDR2 SFDVKD. The CDR3 covers 15 residues. Remarks on this clonotype: Antigen specificity is unknown.

Using its own MiXCR run on the 5' RACE reads, TCRdb lists one record per CDR3 protein. The sample lists roughly 620,000 distinct CDR3 sequences; 15% to 20% were seen once. Study findings and constraints: Those CD4+ clones that contracted were mainly in CM and EM (CD8+ ones in EMRA). Clones contracting over day 15 to 85 were CD4/CD8 balanced, with later expanders leaning CD4+. Certain responding clones were present in pre-infection memory, suggesting participation of cross-reactive memory.

This sequence was found in an adult woman who had mild COVID-19 (a few samples of this study predate the infection). Cell type and time point are not known. Sequencing used PBMCs or a T cell subset sorted from them (not recorded which). The J gene is TRBJ2-7, the V gene TRBV24-1; possibly TRBD1 for D (6 bases). CDR3 DNA: TGTGCCACCATTCACTCCGGGACAAAAATCTACGAGCAGTACTTC. Amino acids: CATIHSGTKIYEQYF.